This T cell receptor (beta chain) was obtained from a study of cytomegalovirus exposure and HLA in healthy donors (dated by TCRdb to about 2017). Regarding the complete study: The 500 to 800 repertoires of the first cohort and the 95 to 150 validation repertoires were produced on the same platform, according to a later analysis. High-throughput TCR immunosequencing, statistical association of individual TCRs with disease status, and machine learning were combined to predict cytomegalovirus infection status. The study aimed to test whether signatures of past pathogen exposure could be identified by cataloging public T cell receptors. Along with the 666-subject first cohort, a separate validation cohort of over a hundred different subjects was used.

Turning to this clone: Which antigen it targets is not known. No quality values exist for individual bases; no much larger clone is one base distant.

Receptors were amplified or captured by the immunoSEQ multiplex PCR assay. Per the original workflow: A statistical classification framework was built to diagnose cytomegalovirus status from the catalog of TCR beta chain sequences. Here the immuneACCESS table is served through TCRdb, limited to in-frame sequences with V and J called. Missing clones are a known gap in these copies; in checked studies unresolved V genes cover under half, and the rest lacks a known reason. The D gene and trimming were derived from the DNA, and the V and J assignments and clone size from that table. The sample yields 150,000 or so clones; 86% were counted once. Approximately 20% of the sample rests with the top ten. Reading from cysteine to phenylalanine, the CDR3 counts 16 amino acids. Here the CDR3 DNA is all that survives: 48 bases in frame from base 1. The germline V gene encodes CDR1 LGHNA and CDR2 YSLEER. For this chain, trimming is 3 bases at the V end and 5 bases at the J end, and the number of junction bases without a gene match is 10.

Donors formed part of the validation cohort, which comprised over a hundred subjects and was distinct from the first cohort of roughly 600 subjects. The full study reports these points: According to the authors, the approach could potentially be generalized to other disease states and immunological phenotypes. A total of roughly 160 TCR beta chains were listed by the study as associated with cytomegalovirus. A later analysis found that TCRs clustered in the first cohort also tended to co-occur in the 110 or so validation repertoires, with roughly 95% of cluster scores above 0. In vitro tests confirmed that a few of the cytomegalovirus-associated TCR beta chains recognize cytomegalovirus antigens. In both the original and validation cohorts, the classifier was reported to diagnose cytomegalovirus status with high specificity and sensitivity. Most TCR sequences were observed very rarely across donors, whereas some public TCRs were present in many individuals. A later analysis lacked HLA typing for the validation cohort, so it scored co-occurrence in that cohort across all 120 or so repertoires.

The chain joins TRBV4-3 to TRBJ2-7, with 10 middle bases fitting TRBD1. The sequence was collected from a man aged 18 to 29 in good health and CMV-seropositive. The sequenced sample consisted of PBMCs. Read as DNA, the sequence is TGCGCCAGCAGCCATACCCGGGACAGGGGTATGAACGAGCAGTACTTC. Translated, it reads CASSHTRDRGMNEQYF.